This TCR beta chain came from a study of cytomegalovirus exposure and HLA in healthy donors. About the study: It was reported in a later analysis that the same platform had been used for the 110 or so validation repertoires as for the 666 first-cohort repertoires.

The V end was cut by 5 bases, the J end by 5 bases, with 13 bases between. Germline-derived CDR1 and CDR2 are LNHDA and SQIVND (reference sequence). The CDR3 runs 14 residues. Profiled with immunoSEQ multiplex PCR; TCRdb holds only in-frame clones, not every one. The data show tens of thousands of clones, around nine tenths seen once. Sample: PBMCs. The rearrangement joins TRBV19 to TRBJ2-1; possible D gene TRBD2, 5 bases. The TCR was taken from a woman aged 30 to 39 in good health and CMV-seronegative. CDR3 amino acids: CASSDYAPHNEQFF. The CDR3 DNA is TGTGCCAGTAGTGACTACGCCCCACACAATGAGCAGTTCTTC.